The 28 T cell receptor beta chains given below trace back to one sample, sequenced in a study of blood T cells in healthy people across ages. PCR was performed a second time for about 7 to 12 cycles using a sample-barcoded 5' primer and a J-beta primer mix. MiXCR, applied by TCRdb to the 5' RACE reads, yields one record per CDR3 protein. Among approximately 580,000 distinct CDR3 sequences, around 24% were seen once, and the ten largest hold roughly 9%. These same data were also listed under a study on T cells of mothers and their children.

The sequencing input was blood. These receptors were obtained from a boy between 10 and 17 years old in good health.

This clonotype occurred a few times. This sequence joins TRBV6-5 and TRBJ2-3; tentatively, D is TRBD2 (5 bases). The V gene's germline CDR1 is MNHEY and CDR2 SVGAGI. The CDR3 is made up of 16 amino acids. The ends were cut back, 6 bases at V and 4 bases at J, with 20 bases in the middle. The CDR3 DNA is TGTGCCAGCAGCTACCTGACTATGGGATCGGCAGATACGCAGTATTTT. Translated, it gives CASSYLTMGSADTQYF.

This chain links TRBV6-6 with TRBJ1-4; D is perhaps TRBD1 (5 bases). In germline, CDR1 is MNHNY, CDR2 SVGAGI (reference sequence). V dropped 8 bases and J dropped 4 bases, with 11 bases sitting between them. The CDR3 has 13 amino acids. DNA for the CDR3: TGTGCCAGCTCGACAGATTTTAATGAAAAACTGTTTTTT. This gives the protein CASSTDFNEKLFF.

The J gene is TRBJ1-1, the V gene TRBV9; 7 nucleotides agree with TRBD1. Germline V gene data show CDR1 as SGDLS and CDR2 as YYNGEE. The junction had 8 bases not matched to a gene; V was cut back by 4 bases and J by 5 bases. The CDR3 covers 14 residues. CDR3 amino acids: CASSYGQARTEAFF. The CDR3 DNA sequence: TGTGCCAGCAGCTACGGACAGGCCAGAACTGAAGCTTTCTTT.

This chain uses TRBV28 with TRBJ2-5; 9 nucleotides line up with TRBD2. CDR1 and CDR2 from the germline V gene are MDHEN and SYDVKM. The CDR3 runs to 16 residues. V lost 7 bases to trimming and J lost 3 bases; unmatched junction nucleotides: 12. CDR3 sequence: CASKLIAGAGEETQYF. The CDR3 DNA sequence: TGTGCCAGCAAACTTATAGCGGGAGCTGGGGAAGAGACCCAGTACTTC.

The chain employs TRBV7-3 and TRBJ1-6; no firm D call. With 0 bases removed from V and 4 bases from J, the gap between germline ends came to 4 bases. Germline assignment: CDR1 SGHTA and CDR2 FQGTGA. The CDR3 is 14 amino acids. The CDR3 bases are TGTGCCAGCAGCTTAACAGGGTATAATTCACCCCTCCACTTT. Translation gives CASSLTGYNSPLHF.

V is TRBV7-9 and J is TRBJ1-6; the D is unclear. Trimming pared 1 base from V and 4 bases from J, leaving 8 bases between. Germline values: CDR1 SEHNR, CDR2 FQNEAQ (reference sequence). The CDR3 runs to 15 residues. The CDR3 DNA reads TGTGCCAGCAGCTTAGGAGGCGGTTATAATTCACCCCTCCACTTT. Protein: CASSLGGGYNSPLHF.

This clonotype was seen repeatedly, ten times or more. The chain has TRBV5-1 and TRBJ2-5, with a possible D match to TRBD1 (6 bases). The CDR3 totals 14 residues. The germline V and J ends were trimmed by 5 bases and 2 bases, with 13 bases remaining between them. Looked up from germline, CDR1 is SGHRS and CDR2 is YFSETQ. This chain's CDR3 is CASRGDTFQETQYF. The CDR3 region has the DNA TGCGCCAGCAGGGGGGACACCTTTCAAGAGACCCAGTACTTC.

The rearrangement links TRBV20-1 to TRBJ1-4; TRBD1 aligns across 7 bases. The CDR3 runs 14 residues. Per germline, CDR1 DFQATT and CDR2 SNEGSKA (reference sequence). Trimming cost V 3 bases and J 7 bases; bases outside gene matches: 8. This chain's CDR3 is CSAREQGSGEKLFF. CDR3 nucleotide sequence: TGCAGTGCTAGGGAACAGGGGTCTGGTGAAAAACTGTTTTTT.

This clonotype showed up just a few times. The chain joins TRBV20-1 to TRBJ2-5, with unresolved D. V lost 1 base, J lost 3 bases, and 9 bases lay in between. The CDR3 covers 13 residues. CDR1 is DFQATT and CDR2 is SNEGSKA in the germline V gene (reference sequence). CDR3 protein: CSARVNSEETQYF. DNA for the CDR3: TGCAGTGCTAGAGTGAACAGTGAAGAGACCCAGTACTTC.

The chain has TRBV15 and TRBJ1-4; D unclear. The CDR3 spans 12 residues. Trimming left V 5 bases short and J 7 bases short, with 8 bases between. CDR1 is LNHNV and CDR2 is YYDKDF in the germline V gene (reference sequence). The CDR3 sequence is CATSPSFEKLFF. In DNA form, the CDR3 reads TGTGCCACCAGCCCCAGTTTTGAAAAACTGTTTTTT.

The chain carries TRBV20-1 and TRBJ2-3, with 12 nucleotides matching TRBD2. The CDR3 spans 19 residues. J lost 2 bases, V lost 0 bases, and 12 bases had no gene match. The germline V gene encodes CDR1 DFQATT and CDR2 SNEGSKA (reference sequence). The CDR3 sequence: CSARDFSATSGRSTDTQYF. CDR3 DNA: TGCAGTGCTAGAGATTTTAGTGCCACTAGCGGGAGGTCCACAGATACGCAGTATTTT.

Ten or more counts support this clonotype. The rearrangement joins TRBV6-2 or TRBV6-3 to TRBJ2-5; 10 nucleotides line up with TRBD2. The CDR3 extends over 15 amino acids. V lost 6 bases and J lost 1; bases outside the gene matches: 5. The germline V gene has CDR1 MNHEY and CDR2 SVGEGT. CDR3 residues: CASRIAGGLQETQYF. CDR3 in DNA: TGTGCCAGCAGGATAGCGGGGGGCCTCCAAGAGACCCAGTACTTC.

In its sample, this clonotype was seen a few times. The CDR3 nucleotides read TGCGCCAGCAGCCGGGGCAGTCAGAACACTGAAGCTTTCTTT. Protein product: CASSRGSQNTEAFF. This rearrangement joins TRBV4-3 to TRBJ1-1, with D possibly TRBD1 on 5 matching bases. Trimming stripped 4 bases from V and 1 base from J, with 10 bases between. Germline values: CDR1 LGHNA, CDR2 YSLEER. The CDR3 runs to 14 residues.

This clonotype was seen more than once but under ten times. The chain joins TRBV7-9 to TRBJ1-5, with 10 nucleotides matching TRBD1. The CDR3 consists of 17 residues. CDR1 is SEHNR, CDR2 FQNEAQ, per germline (reference sequence). Trimming cost V 3 bases and J 3 bases; bases outside gene matches: 8. The chain's CDR3 is CASSFDRGRRNNQPQHF. CDR3 nucleotides: TGTGCCAGCAGCTTCGACAGGGGGCGACGGAACAATCAGCCCCAGCATTTT.

The chain joins TRBV7-2 to TRBJ2-5, with TRBD2 identical over 7 bases. Near its end, the DNA agrees better with TRBJ2-7, so the J call may be wrong. The CDR3 loop spans 15 amino acids. Germline V gene data show CDR1 as SGHTA and CDR2 as FQGNSA. Here the CDR3 DNA reads TGTGCCAGCAGCTTAGGCCGCGGGAGTATCTACGAGCAGTACTTC. Amino acids: CASSLGRGSIYEQYF.

This clonotype was seen repeatedly, ten times or more. The V gene is TRBV7-2, the J gene TRBJ2-7, with D unresolved. Germline CDR1 is SGHTA and CDR2 is FQGNSA. The V gene lost 0 bases and the J gene lost 2 bases, with 8 bases spanning the gap. The CDR3 runs 14 residues. CDR3 DNA sequence: TGTGCCAGCAGCTTAGCGGGCACCACCTACGAGCAGTACTTC. Translated, it gives CASSLAGTTYEQYF.

The CDR3 nucleotides are TGTGCCAGCAGAGTACAGGGGTTTAATTCACCCCTCCACTTT. As protein: CASRVQGFNSPLHF. V and J are TRBV6-5 and TRBJ1-6; 7 nucleotides align to TRBD1. The CDR3 totals 14 residues. The J segment lost 6 bases and the V segment lost 6 bases, leaving 5 bases of the junction unmatched. The V gene's germline CDR1 is MNHEY and CDR2 SVGAGI.

There are a few counts of this clonotype. The V call is TRBV12-3 or TRBV12-4, the J call TRBJ2-7; 8 bases map to TRBD1. Trimming removed 3 bases from V and 5 bases from J; junction bases left unmatched: 3. The CDR3 length is 13 residues. The CDR3 DNA reads TGTGCCAGCAGTTTGGACAGGGACCACGAGCAGTACTTC. Residues: CASSLDRDHEQYF.

The sample holds a few counts of this clonotype. The chain carries TRBV5-1 and TRBJ2-4, with a tentative D call TRBD1 (5 bases). Trimming left V 0 bases short and J 7 bases short, with 11 bases between. Germline V gene sequence: CDR1 SGHRS, CDR2 YFSETQ. This CDR3 has 14 amino acids. The CDR3 spells CASSLASGLNIQYF. CDR3 bases: TGCGCCAGCAGCTTGGCGTCAGGGTTGAACATTCAGTACTTC.

The chain recombines TRBV28 with TRBJ2-5; tentative D call: TRBD2 (6 bases). The J call is uncertain, as TRBJ2-7 better fits the DNA end. Germline CDR1 and CDR2: MDHEN and SYDVKM. The CDR3 loop spans 14 amino acids. The CDR3 here is CASSSGLNNGEQYF. CDR3 in DNA: TGTGCCAGCAGTTCGGGACTGAACAACGGCGAGCAGTACTTC.

This clonotype was seen only a few times. The V and J genes are TRBV7-9 and TRBJ2-1; the D gene is possibly TRBD1 (5 bases). Germline V gene data show CDR1 as SEHNR and CDR2 as FQNEAQ (reference sequence). This CDR3 is 14 amino acids long. Trimming shortened V by 1 base and J by 14 bases, and 18 bases separated the two germline ends. The CDR3 sequence is CASSLEGNRGRKFF. The CDR3 nucleotides read TGTGCCAGCAGCTTAGAGGGGAACAGAGGAAGAAAGTTCTTC.

The chain combines TRBV24-1 with TRBJ1-5; 9 bases are shared with TRBD1. There are 18 residues in the CDR3. V was clipped by 3 bases and J by 4 bases; unmatched bases: 12. CDR1 KGHDR and CDR2 SFDVKD come from the germline V gene. The CDR3 is CATSDIPTGTGINQPQHF. The CDR3 DNA follows: TGTGCCACCAGTGATATTCCTACCGGGACAGGGATAAATCAGCCCCAGCATTTT.

V is TRBV20-1 and J is TRBJ2-5; 7 positions agree with TRBD2. Germline CDR1 reads DFQATT; CDR2 reads SNEGSKA (reference sequence). The CDR3 runs 13 residues. The V segment lost 5 bases and the J segment 5 bases; nucleotides outside the gene matches: 8. The DNA for the CDR3 is TGCAGTGCTCCGCCAGGACTAGATGAGACCCAGTACTTC. Encoded protein: CSAPPGLDETQYF.

This chain links TRBV27 with TRBJ2-7; 7 bases are shared with TRBD1. The germline gives CDR1 MNHEY, CDR2 SMNVEV (reference sequence). This CDR3 contains 14 residues. V dropped 6 bases and J dropped 0; count of bases not matched to a gene: 5. As DNA, the CDR3 is TGTGCCAGCAGCATAGGGACAGCCTCCTACGAGCAGTACTTC. The encoded protein is CASSIGTASYEQYF.

V is TRBV7-2 and J is TRBJ2-5; the match to TRBD2 covers 11 bases. Germline V gives CDR1 SGHTA, CDR2 FQGNSA. The CDR3 has 16 amino acids. The ends lost 5 bases at V and 9 bases at J; junction bases unmatched: 14. The CDR3 sequence is CASSPPGLADLDAQYF. The CDR3 DNA sequence: TGTGCCAGCAGCCCACCGGGACTAGCGGACCTTGACGCCCAGTACTTC.

The rearrangement links TRBV19 to TRBJ2-5; a weak D match, TRBD2 (5 bases). CDR3 length: 13 residues. V shed 4 bases and J shed 5 bases, with 11 bases lying between them. Per germline, CDR1 LNHDA and CDR2 SQIVND (reference sequence). The CDR3 bases are TGTGCCAGTAGTAATCGCGGGTGGGAGACCCAGTACTTC. Protein sequence: CASSNRGWETQYF.

The table lists this clonotype with a few counts. The chain combines TRBV6-4 with TRBJ2-3; D is undetermined. The CDR3 is 15 amino acids. Germline V CDR1 and CDR2: MRHNA, SNTAGT. V lost 2 bases, J lost 0 bases, and 9 bases lay in between. The CDR3 DNA reads TGTGCCAGCAGTGACACGAGCGATAGCACAGATACGCAGTATTTT. Its translation: CASSDTSDSTDTQYF.

This clonotype was seen a handful of times. This chain connects TRBV12-3 or TRBV12-4 to TRBJ1-6; D is uncertain. V gave up 6 bases and J gave up 3 bases, with 15 bases separating them. The length of the CDR3 is 16 residues. The CDR3 nucleotides read TGTGCCAGCAGCCCTTCCGGACGGGGCTATAATTCACCCCTCCACTTT. It yields the protein CASSPSGRGYNSPLHF.